This T cell receptor beta chain derives from a study of Graves' ophthalmopathy and Graves' hyperthyroidism. RNA transcripts served as template for amplifying TCR beta CDR3 sequences. Second-round multiplex PCR came after a first-round RT-PCR that employed HTBI primers. MiXCR was run by TCRdb on the multiplex PCR reads, yielding one entry per CDR3 protein. The data hold some 380,000 distinct CDR3 sequences, with 15% to 19% observed a single time. Ophthalmopathy absent within 18 months of follow-up marked hyperthyroidism as stable. Hyperthyroidism cases were recent diagnoses of under 2 months' duration in people aged 18 to 65. Fresh peripheral blood (approximately 10 ml) yielded the PBMCs. The CDR3 is made up of 14 amino acids. Germline-derived CDR1 and CDR2 are SQVTM and ANQGSEA. Unmatched junction bases numbered 9, after V lost 8 bases and J lost 2 bases.

This TCR was sampled from a woman between 18 and 29 years old with stable Graves' hyperthyroidism. The source material was peripheral blood. The chain is built from TRBV29-1 and TRBJ2-7, with TRBD1 identical over 10 bases. DNA for the CDR3: TGCAGCATTGCCCCGACAGGGGGCCCCTACGAGCAGTACTTC. This gives the protein CSIAPTGGPYEQYF.